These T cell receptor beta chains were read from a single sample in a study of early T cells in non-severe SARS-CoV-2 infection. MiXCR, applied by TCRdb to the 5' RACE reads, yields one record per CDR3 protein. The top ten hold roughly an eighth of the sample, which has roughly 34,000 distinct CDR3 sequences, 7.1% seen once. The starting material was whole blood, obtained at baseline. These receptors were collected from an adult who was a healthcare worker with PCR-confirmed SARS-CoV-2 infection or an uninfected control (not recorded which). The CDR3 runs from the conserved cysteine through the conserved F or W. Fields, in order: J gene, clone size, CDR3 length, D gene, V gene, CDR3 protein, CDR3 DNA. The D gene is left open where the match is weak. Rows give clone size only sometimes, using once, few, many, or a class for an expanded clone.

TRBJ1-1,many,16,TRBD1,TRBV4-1,CASSQQSGTGAAEAFF,TGCGCCAGCAGCCAACAATCCGGGACAGGGGCGGCTGAAGCTTTCTTT
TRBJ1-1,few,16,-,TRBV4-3,CASSQDYGGENTEAFF,TGCGCCAGCAGCCAAGATTACGGGGGGGAGAACACTGAAGCTTTCTTT
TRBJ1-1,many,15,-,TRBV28,CASSLRGSRNTEAFF,TGTGCCAGCAGTTTAAGGGGGAGTAGGAACACTGAAGCTTTCTTT
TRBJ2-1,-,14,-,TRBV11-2,CASSFAPQGNEQFF,TGTGCCAGCAGCTTCGCCCCGCAGGGAAATGAGCAGTTCTTC
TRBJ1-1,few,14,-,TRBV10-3,CAISDRLMNTEAFF,TGTGCCATCAGTGATCGCCTCATGAACACTGAAGCTTTCTTT
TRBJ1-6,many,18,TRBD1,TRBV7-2,CASSLSPQRQGKDSPLHF,TGTGCCAGCAGCTTATCCCCTCAGCGACAGGGGAAAGATTCACCCCTCCACTTT
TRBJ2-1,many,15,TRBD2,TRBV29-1,CSVASGRGTYNEQFF,TGCAGCGTTGCTAGCGGGAGGGGGACATACAATGAGCAGTTCTTC
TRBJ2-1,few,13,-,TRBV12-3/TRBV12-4,CASSLGLGNEQFF,TGTGCCAGCAGTTTAGGTCTGGGCAATGAGCAGTTCTTC
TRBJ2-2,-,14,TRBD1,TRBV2,CASSAGQGYGELFF,TGTGCCAGCAGTGCGGGACAGGGATACGGGGAGCTGTTTTTT
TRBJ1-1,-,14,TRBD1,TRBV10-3,CAIRGQGGDTEAFF,TGTGCCATCAGAGGACAGGGAGGGGACACTGAAGCTTTCTTT
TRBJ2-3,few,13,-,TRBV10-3,CAISDEDFDTQYF,TGTGCCATCAGTGACGAGGATTTTGATACGCAGTATTTT
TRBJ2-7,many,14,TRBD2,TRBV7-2,CASSLASGSYEQYF,TGTGCCAGCAGCTTAGCTAGCGGGAGTTACGAGCAGTACTTC
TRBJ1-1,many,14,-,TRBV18,CASAMLQADSEAFF,TGTGCCAGCGCTATGCTCCAGGCGGACTCCGAAGCTTTCTTT
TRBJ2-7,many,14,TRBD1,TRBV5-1,CASSPWTGGYEQYF,TGCGCCAGCAGCCCCTGGACAGGGGGCTACGAGCAGTACTTC
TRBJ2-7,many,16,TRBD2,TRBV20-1,CSASGIAGAAWDEQYF,TGCAGTGCTAGCGGGATAGCGGGAGCCGCCTGGGACGAGCAGTACTTC
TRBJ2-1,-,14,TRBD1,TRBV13,CASSLGTGGDEQFF,TGTGCCAGCAGCTTGGGGACAGGGGGCGATGAGCAGTTCTTC
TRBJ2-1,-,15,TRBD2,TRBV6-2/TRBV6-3,CASSYSGLATNEQFF,TGTGCCAGCAGTTACTCGGGACTAGCTACAAATGAGCAGTTCTTC
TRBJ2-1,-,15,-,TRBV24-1,CATSDSRTPLAEQFF,TGTGCCACCAGTGATTCCCGGACTCCACTAGCTGAGCAGTTCTTC
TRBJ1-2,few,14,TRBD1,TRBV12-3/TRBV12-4,CASSLEGGAYGYTF,TGTGCCAGCAGTTTAGAAGGGGGCGCCTATGGCTACACCTTC
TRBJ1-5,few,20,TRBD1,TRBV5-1,CASSLEFRPQGVGNNQPQHF,TGCGCCAGCAGCTTGGAGTTCCGGCCCCAGGGGGTAGGCAACAATCAGCCCCAGCATTTT
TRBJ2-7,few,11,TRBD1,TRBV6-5,CATTGVDEQYF,TGTGCCACCACAGGGGTAGACGAGCAGTACTTC
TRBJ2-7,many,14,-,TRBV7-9,CASSLAGGAYEQYF,TGTGCCAGCAGCTTAGCGGGAGGCGCCTACGAGCAGTACTTC
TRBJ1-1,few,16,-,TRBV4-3,CASSQGWRQQNTEAFF,TGCGCCAGCAGCCAAGGTTGGAGACAGCAGAACACTGAAGCTTTCTTT
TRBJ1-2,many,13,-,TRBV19,CASSMEGIYGYTF,TGTGCCAGTAGTATGGAAGGTATCTATGGCTACACCTTC
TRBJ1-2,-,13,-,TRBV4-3,CASSPGRSYGYTF,TGCGCCAGCAGCCCCGGCCGGTCCTATGGCTACACCTTC
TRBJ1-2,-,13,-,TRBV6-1,CASSFQATYGYTF,TGTGCCAGCAGTTTCCAGGCCACCTATGGCTACACCTTC
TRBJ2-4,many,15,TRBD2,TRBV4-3,CASSQDASGTNIQYF,TGCGCCAGCAGCCAAGATGCTAGCGGGACAAACATTCAGTACTTC
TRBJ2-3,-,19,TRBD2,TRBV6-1,CASSEYGQLSGKGTDTQYF,TGTGCCAGCAGTGAATACGGGCAGCTTAGCGGGAAGGGGACAGATACGCAGTATTTT
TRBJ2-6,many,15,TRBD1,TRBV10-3,CAISELGQGANVLTF,TGTGCCATCAGTGAGTTGGGACAGGGGGCCAACGTCCTGACTTTC
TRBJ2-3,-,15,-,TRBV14,CASSQLPQGVDTQYF,TGTGCCAGCAGCCAACTTCCACAGGGTGTTGATACGCAGTATTTT
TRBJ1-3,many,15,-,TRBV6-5,CASSYGGRSGNTIYF,TGTGCCAGCAGTTACGGGGGGCGGTCTGGAAACACCATATATTTT
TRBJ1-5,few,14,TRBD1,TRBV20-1,CSALDRAFDQPQHF,TGCAGTGCCCTCGACAGGGCTTTTGATCAGCCCCAGCATTTT
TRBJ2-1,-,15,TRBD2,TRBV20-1,CSAPGTSESYNEQFF,TGCAGTGCTCCCGGGACTAGCGAATCCTACAATGAGCAGTTCTTC
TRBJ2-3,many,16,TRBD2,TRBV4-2,CASSQKREDGTDTQYF,TGTGCCAGCAGCCAAAAGCGGGAGGATGGCACAGATACGCAGTATTTT
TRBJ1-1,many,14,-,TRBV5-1,CASSPTLPVTEAFF,TGCGCCAGCAGCCCAACCTTGCCAGTTACTGAAGCTTTCTTT
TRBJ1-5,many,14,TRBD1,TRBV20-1,CSARGPTGAQPQHF,TGCAGTGCTAGAGGCCCGACAGGGGCTCAGCCCCAGCATTTT